The 14 T cell receptor beta chains given below trace back to one sample, sequenced in a study of early T cells in non-severe SARS-CoV-2 infection. TCRdb analysed the 5' RACE reads with MiXCR anew, one entry per CDR3 protein. The table includes 62,000 or so distinct CDR3 sequences, about 10% detected once. This sample comprised whole blood, obtained at baseline. These receptors all come from an adult who was a healthcare worker with PCR-confirmed SARS-CoV-2 infection or an uninfected control (not recorded which).

This clonotype was seen many times. The chain is built from TRBV7-8 and TRBJ2-1, with D possibly TRBD2 on 6 matching bases. V gave up 6 bases and J gave up 8 bases, with 17 bases separating them. The V gene's germline CDR1 is SGHVS and CDR2 FQNEAQ. This CDR3 is built from 14 residues. The CDR3 DNA sequence: TGTGCCAGCAGAGGTGAGGCCTGGAGGGATGAGCAGTTCTTC. As protein: CASRGEAWRDEQFF.

This clonotype was seen a few times. The J gene is TRBJ1-2, the V gene TRBV30; the D is unclear. Between the trimmed V and J ends, which lost 0 bases and 4 bases, there was a span of 15 bases. The V gene's germline CDR1 is GTSNPN and CDR2 SVGIG (reference sequence). The CDR3 covers 15 residues. CDR3 sequence: CAWSVPEHLIYGYTF. The CDR3 DNA sequence: TGTGCCTGGAGTGTACCAGAACACCTGATCTATGGCTACACCTTC.

The sample holds many counts of this clonotype. V is TRBV11-2 and J is TRBJ2-1; perhaps TRBD1 as D (6 bases). V was shortened by 5 bases and J by 4 bases, with 18 bases between the two germline ends. The germline V gene encodes CDR1 SGHAT and CDR2 FQNNGV. The CDR3 is 16 residues long. CDR3: CASSQGRLADYNEQFF. CDR3 in DNA: TGTGCCAGCAGCCAGGGGCGGCTAGCTGATTACAATGAGCAGTTCTTC.

The gene calls are TRBV12-3 or TRBV12-4 and TRBJ2-1; the match to TRBD2 covers 14 bases. The CDR3 length is 15 residues. The trim removed 6 bases at V and 6 bases at J, leaving 4 bases unmatched. CDR3 residues: CASSPGLAGGNEQFF. Here the CDR3 DNA reads TGTGCCAGCAGCCCCGGACTAGCGGGGGGCAATGAGCAGTTCTTC.

There are a few counts of this clonotype. The CDR3 DNA follows: TGTGCCAGTAGTTCTTGGACAGGGGGAGAGGACGAGCAGTACTTC. This encodes CASSSWTGGEDEQYF. The rearrangement uses TRBV19 and TRBJ2-7; TRBD1 agrees at 10 bases. Germline V gene lookup returns CDR1 LNHDA and CDR2 SQIVND (reference sequence). The CDR3 spans 15 residues. V shed 5 bases and J 5 bases; nucleotides not matched to a gene: 9.

This clonotype was seen at least ten times. The genes are TRBV20-1 and TRBJ1-1, with a weak D call TRBD1 (5 bases). The CDR3 loop spans 15 amino acids. Germline CDR1 reads DFQATT; CDR2 reads SNEGSKA (reference sequence). V lost 2 bases, J lost 7 bases, and 20 bases lay in between. The DNA for the CDR3 is TGCAGTGCTAGACCCCGGGTAGCAGGGAGGAGTGAAGCTTTCTTT. Translated: CSARPRVAGRSEAFF.

This clonotype was detected only a few times. The chain combines TRBV20-1 with TRBJ1-1; D is ambiguous. CDR1 is DFQATT and CDR2 is SNEGSKA in the germline V gene (reference sequence). V shed 6 bases and J shed 0 bases, with 14 bases lying between them. CDR3 size: 14 residues. Written as DNA, the CDR3 is TGCAGTGCCATCATGGGGAATATGAACACTGAAGCTTTCTTT. It codes for CSAIMGNMNTEAFF.

The chain carries TRBV7-2 and TRBJ2-7, with D possibly being TRBD2 (6 bases). Germline assignment: CDR1 SGHTA and CDR2 FQGNSA. The germline V and J ends were trimmed by 1 base and 7 bases, with 14 bases remaining between them. The CDR3 covers 14 residues. The CDR3 reads CASSLGRGTGEQYF. DNA for the CDR3: TGTGCCAGCAGCTTAGGTCGCGGGACGGGGGAGCAGTACTTC.

This clonotype occurred a few times. The V and J genes are TRBV3-1 and TRBJ2-7; possible D gene TRBD2, 6 bases. Germline CDR1 LGHDT, CDR2 YNNKEL (reference sequence). The CDR3 is 15 residues long. Trimming took off 6 bases at V and 6 bases at J, with 21 bases between the two ends. The CDR3 protein is CASSQRSIAVGEQYF. The CDR3 coding sequence is TGTGCCAGCAGTCAACGGAGTATAGCGGTGGGCGAGCAGTACTTC.

The sample holds many counts of this clonotype. The V and J genes are TRBV18 and TRBJ1-5; perhaps TRBD1 as D (5 bases). Trimming took off 4 bases at V and 8 bases at J, with 15 bases between the two ends. CDR1 is KGHSH, CDR2 LQKENI, per germline. The CDR3 sequence is 14 residues long. The CDR3 is CASSLQVQVEPQHF. The CDR3 DNA reads TGTGCCAGCTCACTACAGGTGCAGGTAGAGCCCCAGCATTTT.

The rearrangement joins TRBV20-1 to TRBJ2-1; possibly TRBD1 or TRBD2 for D (6 bases each). The V and J ends lost 3 bases and 8 bases respectively, with 17 bases between them. The CDR3 sequence is 14 residues long. Germline values: CDR1 DFQATT, CDR2 SNEGSKA (reference sequence). CDR3 nucleotides: TGCAGTGCTAGTAGAGGGGGGAGCCAGGATGAGCAGTTCTTC. Protein product: CSASRGGSQDEQFF.

The chain recombines TRBV6-5 with TRBJ2-2; D is perhaps TRBD2 (5 bases). CDR3 length equals 16 residues. CDR1 is MNHEY, CDR2 SVGAGI, per germline. The ends were cut back, 6 bases at V and 4 bases at J, with 18 bases in the middle. DNA of the CDR3: TGTGCCAGCAGACTACTAGGAGGAACGGGCACCGGGGAGCTGTTTTTT. It specifies CASRLLGGTGTGELFF.

This clonotype was recorded a few times. This chain links TRBV21-1 with TRBJ2-7; the table's D call, TRBD1, was not checked against the DNA. TRBV21-1 is described as a pseudogene. The CDR3 sequence is 14 residues long. The DNA for the CDR3 is TGTGCCAGCTCCCGGCAGCCAAACTCGGACGAGCAGTACTTC. This translates into CASSRQPNSDEQYF.

This clonotype has only a few counts. V usage is TRBV29-1 and J usage is TRBJ1-1; possibly TRBD1 for D (5 bases). Trimming stripped 7 bases from V and 0 bases from J, with 18 bases between. The CDR3 sequence is 15 residues long. Per the germline V gene, CDR1 is SQVTM and CDR2 is ANQGSEA. CDR3 loop: CSAPRGRDLNTEAFF. CDR3 in DNA: TGCAGCGCCCCACGAGGGAGGGACTTGAACACTGAAGCTTTCTTT.